Below, 19 T cell receptor beta chains from the same sample are listed, as sequenced in a study of cytomegalovirus exposure and HLA in healthy donors listed by TCRdb under 2017. Receptor amplification or capture employed the immunoSEQ multiplex PCR assay. For the multiplex PCR, a mixture combining 60 forward primers for TCR Vbeta segments and 13 reverse primers for TCR Jbeta segments was used. TCRdb re-hosts the immuneACCESS table, in-frame sequences only. Its copies lack some clones; in the studies checked, an unresolved V gene accounts for under half of them, and the cause for the rest is not known. Counted in this sample were approximately 31,000 clones; about 83% of them appeared once. Approximately 3% of the sample lies in the top ten. Sequencing was done on a sample of PBMCs. These receptors came from a boy aged 10-17 years in good health and CMV-seronegative.

The rearrangement uses TRBV5-1 and TRBJ2-1; 11 positions match TRBD1. Trimming removed 6 bases from V and 8 bases from J; junction bases left unmatched: 10. Germline assignment: CDR1 SGHRS and CDR2 YFSETQ. The CDR3 spans 15 residues. The CDR3 is CASIAGTGGMDEQFF. CDR3 nucleotides: TGCGCCAGCATCGCCGGGACAGGGGGGATGGATGAGCAGTTCTTC.

V and J are TRBV19 and TRBJ2-1, with D hard to call. From germline, CDR1 is LNHDA and CDR2 SQIVND (reference sequence). V dropped 7 bases and J dropped 0 bases, with 22 bases sitting between them. CDR3 length equals 18 residues. CDR3 bases: TGTGCCAGTACTAATTACGCGCCTTTCGGTAGCTCCTACAATGAGCAGTTCTTC. It is translated as CASTNYAPFGSSYNEQFF. Full variable domain (remainder filled in from reference TRBV19 and TRBJ2-1): DGGITQSPKYLFRKEGQNVTLSCEQNLNHDAMYWYRQDPGQGLRLIYYSQIVNDFQKGDIAEGYSVSREKKESFPLTVTSAQKNPTAFYLCASTNYAPFGSSYNEQFFGPGTRLTVL.

The CDR3 coding sequence is TGTGCCAGCAGTGACTCCGGGGGTGAAAAACTGTTTTTT. Residues: CASSDSGGEKLFF. The V and J genes are TRBV28 and TRBJ1-4; maybe TRBD1 (5 bases). Between the trimmed V and J ends, which lost 5 bases and 7 bases, there was a span of 11 bases. This CDR3 has 13 amino acids. Germline CDR1 and CDR2: MDHEN and SYDVKM.

By sample fraction, this clone is medium-sized. The gene calls are TRBV25-1 and TRBJ1-4; 9 bases are a match to TRBD1. Trimming took 3 bases from V and 5 from J; bases not matched to a gene: 10. This CDR3 has 17 residues. Germline lookup yields CDR1 MGHDK and CDR2 SYGVNS. CDR3 sequence reads: CASSDLWRGQGNEKLFF. The CDR3 DNA sequence: TGTGCCAGCAGTGATCTGTGGCGGGGACAGGGAAATGAAAAACTGTTTTTT.

The genes are TRBV27 and TRBJ2-7; perhaps TRBD1 as D (6 bases). Germline V gene data show CDR1 as MNHEY and CDR2 as SMNVEV (reference sequence). Between the trimmed V and J ends, which lost 6 bases and 7 bases, there was a span of 22 bases. CDR3 length equals 15 residues. The CDR3 loop reads CASSPQGLPTGEQYF. For the CDR3, the DNA is TGTGCCAGCAGCCCACAGGGTCTCCCTACTGGGGAGCAGTACTTC.

This clone came up a few times. V usage is TRBV4-3 and J usage is TRBJ1-5; D is unclear. The germline V gene encodes CDR1 LGHNA and CDR2 YSLEER. CDR3 length: 15 residues. Trimming shortened V by 0 bases and J by 0 bases, and 6 bases separated the two germline ends. The CDR3 reads CASSQDAVSNQPQHF. The CDR3 DNA sequence: TGCGCCAGCAGCCAAGACGCGGTTAGCAATCAGCCCCAGCATTTT.

This clone came up once. This chain uses TRBV6-5 with TRBJ2-7; possible D gene TRBD1, 5 bases. From germline, CDR1 is MNHEY and CDR2 SVGAGI. Trimming shortened V by 6 bases and J by 5 bases, and 14 bases separated the two germline ends. The CDR3 is 13 amino acids. CDR3 residues: CASSAGFTHEQYF. CDR3 nucleotide sequence: TGTGCCAGCAGCGCAGGGTTTACCCACGAGCAGTACTTC.

The rearrangement joins TRBV27 to TRBJ2-5; 7 bases line up with TRBD1. The CDR3 has 14 amino acids. Per germline, CDR1 MNHEY and CDR2 SMNVEV (reference sequence). V dropped 5 bases and J dropped 3; count of bases not matched to a gene: 6. CDR3 coding DNA: TGTGCCAGCAGTCCAAACGACAGGGAAGAGACCCAGTACTTC. It encodes CASSPNDREETQYF.

This clone was counted between two and nine times. This sequence joins TRBV6-5 and TRBJ1-1, with D tentatively TRBD1 (6 bases). The ends were cut back, 2 bases at V and 3 bases at J, with 13 bases in the middle. There are 15 residues in the CDR3. The germline CDR1 and CDR2 sequences are MNHEY and SVGAGI. In DNA, the CDR3 is TGTGCCAGCAGTTACAACGGGGCAGGGGACACTGAAGCTTTCTTT. It is translated as CASSYNGAGDTEAFF.

The DNA for the CDR3 is TGTGCCAGCAGTTTCCGGGGATTTGCGGGCTACACCTTC. Protein: CASSFRGFAGYTF. The rearrangement joins TRBV27 to TRBJ1-2; D is unresolved. CDR3 length: 13 amino acids. CDR1 MNHEY and CDR2 SMNVEV come from the germline V gene (reference sequence). V shed 3 bases and J shed 8 bases, with 13 bases lying between them.

CDR3 amino acids: CASSESPSGGDTQYF. CDR3 DNA: TGTGCCAGCAGTGAATCGCCTAGCGGGGGGGATACGCAGTATTTT. The chain links TRBV6-4 to TRBJ2-3; 11 nucleotides align to TRBD2. The CDR3 sequence is 15 residues long. CDR1 is MRHNA and CDR2 is SNTAGT in the germline V gene. The ends lost 3 bases at V and 6 bases at J; junction bases unmatched: 5.

This chain uses TRBV4-1 with TRBJ2-1; 9 bases agree with TRBD2. Germline assignment: CDR1 MGHRA and CDR2 YSYEKL. There are 15 residues in the CDR3. V lost 5 bases to trimming and J lost 8 bases; unmatched junction nucleotides: 10. CDR3 region: CASSNGLAKEDEQFF. The CDR3 coding sequence is TGCGCCAGCAGCAACGGACTAGCGAAGGAGGATGAGCAGTTCTTC.

The chain combines TRBV2 with TRBJ1-1; TRBD1 matches 7 bases. Germline V gene data show CDR1 as SNHLY and CDR2 as FYNNEI. The CDR3 sequence is 13 residues long. After removal of 5 bases from V and 4 bases from J, the junction contained 4 bases not matched to a gene. The DNA of the CDR3 is TGTGCCAGCAGTCCTAGACAGGGCACTGAAGCTTTCTTT. Translating gives CASSPRQGTEAFF. Based on the CDR3 plus reference TRBV2 and TRBJ1-1, the full variable domain is EPEVTQTPSHQVTQMGQEVILRCVPISNHLYFYWYRQILGQKVEFLVSFYNNEISEKSEIFDDQFSVERPDGSNFTLKIRSTKLEDSAMYFCASSPRQGTEAFFGQGTRLTVV.

This clone was found a few times. The chain has TRBV27 and TRBJ2-3, with D unclear. The V and J ends lost 8 bases and 0 bases respectively, with 9 bases between them. The CDR3 length is 13 residues. CDR1 is MNHEY, CDR2 SMNVEV, per germline (reference sequence). The CDR3 loop is CASYSPSTDTQYF. In nucleotides, the CDR3 is TGTGCCAGCTACTCACCTAGCACAGATACGCAGTATTTT.

The chain couples TRBV7-2 to TRBJ2-7; D call uncertain. Germline V CDR1 and CDR2: SGHTA, FQGNSA. Trimming took off 3 bases at V and 3 bases at J, with 15 bases between the two ends. The CDR3 runs to 15 residues. CDR3 residues: CASSFIQWANYEQYF. The CDR3 region has the DNA TGTGCCAGCAGCTTTATCCAATGGGCAAACTACGAGCAGTACTTC.

The sample holds one count of this clone. The chain joins TRBV6-6 to TRBJ2-6; D is unclear. CDR3 length: 16 residues. V was cut by 9 bases and J by 0 bases, with 15 bases left in between. Germline lookup yields CDR1 MNHNY and CDR2 SVGAGI (reference sequence). This CDR3 is CARPKPGRSGANVLTF. CDR3 nucleotides: TGTGCCAGACCCAAGCCAGGCCGCTCTGGGGCCAACGTCCTGACTTTC.

The chain employs TRBV5-4 and TRBJ2-7; D is uncertain. In germline, CDR1 is SGHNT, CDR2 YYREEE (reference sequence). Deletions cut 0 bases from V and 2 bases from J, with 9 bases between. The CDR3 consists of 14 residues. This CDR3 is CASSLEPEAYEQYF. CDR3 coding DNA: TGTGCCAGCAGCTTGGAACCAGAAGCCTACGAGCAGTACTTC.

V usage is TRBV6-6 and J usage is TRBJ1-4, with 7 nucleotides matching TRBD1. There are 16 residues in the CDR3. Germline V lookup: CDR1 MNHNY, CDR2 SVGAGI (reference sequence). After removal of 7 bases from V and 4 bases from J, the junction contained 12 bases not matched to a gene. CDR3 protein: CASNSGPGQHNEKLFF. As DNA, the CDR3 is TGTGCCAGCAATTCCGGCCCGGGACAGCATAATGAAAAACTGTTTTTT.

The chain joins TRBV5-8 to TRBJ1-5, with TRBD1 as a possible D gene (6 bases). Looked up from germline, CDR1 is SGHTS and CDR2 is YDEGEE. CDR3 length equals 18 residues. Trimming removed 4 bases at V and 5 bases at J, with 25 bases between. The CDR3 nucleotides are TGTGCCAGCAGCCCGGGGGGGCGGTATGGGCCCCCAGATCAGCCCCAGCATTTT. Protein sequence: CASSPGGRYGPPDQPQHF.